This T cell receptor (beta chain) was found in a study of blood T cell repertoires in COVID-19. Study at large: Some COVID-19 samples were acute and others convalescent; all came from the United States, Italy and Spain. PBMCs, B-cell-depleted T cells, or T cells provided the cDNA or gDNA that made up the material.

This clone was seen only a few times. V dropped 7 bases and J dropped 5 bases, with 18 bases sitting between them. Germline lookup yields CDR1 LNHDA and CDR2 SQIVND (reference sequence). CDR3 length equals 16 residues. Original methodology: From reference gene primer amplification, estimates of nucleated cell counts were derived. The method was immunoSEQ multiplex PCR; TCRdb's version includes in-frame clones alone and lacks a portion of them. Clonal size and the V and J genes are those of that table, whereas D and trimming came from the DNA. The sample lists roughly 140,000 clones; 82% were seen once.

The rearrangement links TRBV19 to TRBJ1-6, with D maybe TRBD1 (6 bases). The sample consisted of peripheral blood. The receptor comes from a woman over 75 with acute or convalescent COVID-19. As DNA, the CDR3 is TGTGCCAGTACCTCCACCCCGCAGGGGAATAATTCACCCCTCCACTTT. Translated: CASTSTPQGNNSPLHF.